This TCR beta chain was obtained from a study of blood T cell repertoires in COVID-19. At the level of the study: Donors in the United States, Italy and Spain gave samples during acute or convalescent COVID-19. The analysed material was cDNA or gDNA that came from T cells, B-cell-depleted T cells, or PBMCs.

After removal of 4 bases from V and 0 bases from J, the junction contained 1 base not matched to a gene. Germline loops: CDR1 LGHDT, CDR2 YNNKEL (reference sequence). CDR3 size: 16 residues. Here immunoSEQ multiplex PCR was the method, and the copy in TCRdb shows in-frame clones only, minus some. Of a few hundred thousand clones in the sample, just under 90% were seen once. This rearrangement joins TRBV3-1 (or the pseudogene TRBV3-2) to TRBJ1-3; 12 positions agree with TRBD1. The sample comprised peripheral blood. The receptor was derived from a woman in her forties with acute or convalescent COVID-19. In DNA form, the CDR3 reads TGTGCCAGCAGCCGGGGACAGGGGGCCTCTGGAAACACCATATATTTT. It codes for CASSRGQGASGNTIYF.